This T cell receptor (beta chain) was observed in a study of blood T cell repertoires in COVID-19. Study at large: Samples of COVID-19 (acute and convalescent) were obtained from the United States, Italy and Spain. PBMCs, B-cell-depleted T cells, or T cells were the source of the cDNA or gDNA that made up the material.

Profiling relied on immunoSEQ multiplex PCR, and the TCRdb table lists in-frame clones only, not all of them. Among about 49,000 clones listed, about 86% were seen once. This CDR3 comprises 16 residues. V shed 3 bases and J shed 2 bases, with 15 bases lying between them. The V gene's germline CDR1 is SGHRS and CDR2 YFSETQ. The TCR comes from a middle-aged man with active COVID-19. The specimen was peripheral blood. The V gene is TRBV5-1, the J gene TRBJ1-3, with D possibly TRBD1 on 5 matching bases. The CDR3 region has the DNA TGCGCCAGCAGCTATACATCCCAGGGTACTGGAAACACCATATATTTT. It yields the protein CASSYTSQGTGNTIYF.